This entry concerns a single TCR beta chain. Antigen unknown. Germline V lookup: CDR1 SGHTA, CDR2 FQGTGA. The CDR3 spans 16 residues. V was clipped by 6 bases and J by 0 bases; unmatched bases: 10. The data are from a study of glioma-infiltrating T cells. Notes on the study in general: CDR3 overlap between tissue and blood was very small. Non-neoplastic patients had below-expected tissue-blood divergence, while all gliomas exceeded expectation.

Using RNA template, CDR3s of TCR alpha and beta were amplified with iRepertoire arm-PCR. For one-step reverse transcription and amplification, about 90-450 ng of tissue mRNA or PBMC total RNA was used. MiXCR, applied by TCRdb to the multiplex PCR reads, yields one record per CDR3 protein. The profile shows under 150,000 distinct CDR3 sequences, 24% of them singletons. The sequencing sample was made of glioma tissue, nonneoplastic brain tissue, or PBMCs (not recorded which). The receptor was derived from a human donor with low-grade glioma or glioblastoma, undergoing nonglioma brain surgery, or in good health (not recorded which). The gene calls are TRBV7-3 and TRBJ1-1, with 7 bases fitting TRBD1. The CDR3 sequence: CASRLSGTAVNTEAFF. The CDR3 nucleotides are TGTGCCAGCAGACTATCCGGGACAGCAGTGAACACTGAAGCTTTCTTT. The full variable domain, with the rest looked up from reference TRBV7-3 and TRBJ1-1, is GAGVSQTPSNKVTEKGKYVELRCDPISGHTALYWYRQSLGQGPEFLIYFQGTGAADDSGLPNDRFFAVRPEGSVSTLKIQRTERGDSAVYLCASRLSGTAVNTEAFFGQGTRLTVV.